This TCR beta chain stems from a study of shared clonotypes between healthy human individuals. The study, taken as a whole, reports: A few donors shared 4.5% to 6.5% of their naive CD4 clonotypes.

TCRdb keeps only in-frame clones here, not all; method: immunoSEQ multiplex PCR. The sample contains over 400,000 clones, approximately 94% of which appear only once. Points on this clone: Its matching antigen is unknown.

The healthy adult donors were HIV-negative and reported no recent acute infections or vaccinations. Among the donors, all were Caucasian adults who lived in Nashville, Tennessee. Into CD45RA+ naive and CD45RA-negative memory subsets, the CD4+ cells were split. The CDR3 sequence is 18 residues long. The germline gives CDR1 MDHEN, CDR2 SYDVKM. V was pared by 2 bases and J by 2 bases, with 11 bases of the junction left unmatched. The sample was naive CD4+ T cells sorted from blood. Subset here: CD45RA+ positively selected. J is TRBJ2-3 and V is TRBV28; the match to TRBD2 covers 9 bases. This TCR was sampled from a woman in her twenties or thirties in good health. CDR3 in amino acids: CASSLGTLAGASTDTQYF. CDR3 nucleotides: TGTGCCAGCAGTTTAGGGACATTAGCGGGGGCCTCCACAGATACGCAGTATTTT.